These 8 T cell receptor beta chains came from one sample sequenced in a study of OX40 agonist ivuxolimab in advanced cancers. Assay: immunoSEQ multiplex PCR; the TCRdb copy retains only in-frame clones and omits some. In the table there are around 72,000 clones, approximately 89% of which are singletons. The input for sequencing was CD4+ or CD8+ T cells sorted from blood, taken in a trial of the OX40 agonist ivuxolimab. These receptors were taken from an adult with an advanced solid tumor such as melanoma, head and neck, liver or kidney cancer.

The rearrangement uses TRBV6-5 and TRBJ2-1; D is possibly TRBD2 (5 bases). The CDR3 loop spans 14 amino acids. Germline CDR1 and CDR2: MNHEY and SVGAGI. The ends were cut back, 5 bases at V and 3 bases at J, with 11 bases in the middle. The CDR3: CASSPAGSYNEQFF. The CDR3 DNA is TGTGCCAGCAGTCCCGCGGGCAGCTACAATGAGCAGTTCTTC.

This chain joins TRBV5-1 and TRBJ2-2; D is perhaps TRBD2 (5 bases). The length of the CDR3 is 15 residues. Germline CDR1 reads SGHRS; CDR2 reads YFSETQ. CDR3 in DNA: TGCGCTAGCCGTCAAGGAGCGGTGAACACCGGGGAGCTGTTTTTT. Amino acids: CASRQGAVNTGELFF.

This chain joins TRBV2 and TRBJ1-1, with D possibly TRBD1 on 5 matching bases. Germline lookup yields CDR1 SNHLY and CDR2 FYNNEI. This CDR3 contains 13 residues. The germline V and J ends were trimmed by 3 bases and 11 bases, with 16 bases remaining between them. The CDR3 DNA follows: TGTGCCAGCAGTGAGGGGTTTTGGGGGGTGGCTTTCTTT. This translates into CASSEGFWGVAFF. The full variable domain, in which reference TRBV2 and TRBJ1-1 provide the parts outside the CDR3, is EPEVTQTPSHQVTQMGQEVILRCVPISNHLYFYWYRQILGQKVEFLVSFYNNEISEKSEIFDDQFSVERPDGSNFTLKIRSTKLEDSAMYFCASSEGFWGVAFFGQGTRLTVV.

This clone was detected once. J is TRBJ2-7 and V is TRBV14, with D unclear. Germline CDR1 and CDR2: SGHDN and FVKESK. This CDR3 contains 15 residues. V was cut by 0 bases and J by 3 bases, with 12 bases left in between. CDR3 region: CASSQDSVQYYEQYF. The CDR3 nucleotides are TGTGCCAGCAGCCAAGATTCGGTACAGTACTACGAGCAGTACTTC.

The V and J genes are TRBV5-1 and TRBJ1-2; 9 bases fit TRBD1. CDR1 SGHRS and CDR2 YFSETQ come from the germline V gene. The V segment lost 0 bases and the J segment 7 bases; nucleotides outside the gene matches: 7. The CDR3 is 15 amino acids. In nucleotides, the CDR3 is TGCGCCAGCAGCTTGGACCCCGGGACAGGGAGTGGCTACACCTTC. Its protein product is CASSLDPGTGSGYTF.

This chain joins TRBV28 and TRBJ2-7, with D possibly matching TRBD1 (5 bases). The CDR3 consists of 11 residues. The germline CDR1 and CDR2 sequences are MDHEN and SYDVKM. V dropped 5 bases and J dropped 6 bases, with 8 bases sitting between them. CDR3 sequence: CASSRQLEQYF. As DNA, the CDR3 is TGTGCCAGCAGTCGACAGCTCGAGCAGTACTTC.

This clone occurred once. The chain employs TRBV28 and TRBJ2-6; D gene unclear. CDR1 is MDHEN and CDR2 is SYDVKM in the germline V gene. Trimming took off 6 bases at V and 1 base at J, with 7 bases between the two ends. This CDR3 region has 14 residues. CDR3 coding DNA: TGTGCCAGCAGCCCAGGTTCTGGGGCCAACGTCCTGACTTTC. It yields the protein CASSPGSGANVLTF.

The V and J genes are TRBV10-1 and TRBJ1-5; no clear D. V was pared by 4 bases and J by 3 bases, with 10 bases between. The CDR3 extends over 14 amino acids. Germline-derived CDR1 and CDR2 are WNHNN and SYGVQD (reference sequence). This CDR3 reads CASSASGNNQPQHF. For the CDR3, the DNA is TGCGCCAGCAGTGCATCGGGGAACAATCAGCCCCAGCATTTT.